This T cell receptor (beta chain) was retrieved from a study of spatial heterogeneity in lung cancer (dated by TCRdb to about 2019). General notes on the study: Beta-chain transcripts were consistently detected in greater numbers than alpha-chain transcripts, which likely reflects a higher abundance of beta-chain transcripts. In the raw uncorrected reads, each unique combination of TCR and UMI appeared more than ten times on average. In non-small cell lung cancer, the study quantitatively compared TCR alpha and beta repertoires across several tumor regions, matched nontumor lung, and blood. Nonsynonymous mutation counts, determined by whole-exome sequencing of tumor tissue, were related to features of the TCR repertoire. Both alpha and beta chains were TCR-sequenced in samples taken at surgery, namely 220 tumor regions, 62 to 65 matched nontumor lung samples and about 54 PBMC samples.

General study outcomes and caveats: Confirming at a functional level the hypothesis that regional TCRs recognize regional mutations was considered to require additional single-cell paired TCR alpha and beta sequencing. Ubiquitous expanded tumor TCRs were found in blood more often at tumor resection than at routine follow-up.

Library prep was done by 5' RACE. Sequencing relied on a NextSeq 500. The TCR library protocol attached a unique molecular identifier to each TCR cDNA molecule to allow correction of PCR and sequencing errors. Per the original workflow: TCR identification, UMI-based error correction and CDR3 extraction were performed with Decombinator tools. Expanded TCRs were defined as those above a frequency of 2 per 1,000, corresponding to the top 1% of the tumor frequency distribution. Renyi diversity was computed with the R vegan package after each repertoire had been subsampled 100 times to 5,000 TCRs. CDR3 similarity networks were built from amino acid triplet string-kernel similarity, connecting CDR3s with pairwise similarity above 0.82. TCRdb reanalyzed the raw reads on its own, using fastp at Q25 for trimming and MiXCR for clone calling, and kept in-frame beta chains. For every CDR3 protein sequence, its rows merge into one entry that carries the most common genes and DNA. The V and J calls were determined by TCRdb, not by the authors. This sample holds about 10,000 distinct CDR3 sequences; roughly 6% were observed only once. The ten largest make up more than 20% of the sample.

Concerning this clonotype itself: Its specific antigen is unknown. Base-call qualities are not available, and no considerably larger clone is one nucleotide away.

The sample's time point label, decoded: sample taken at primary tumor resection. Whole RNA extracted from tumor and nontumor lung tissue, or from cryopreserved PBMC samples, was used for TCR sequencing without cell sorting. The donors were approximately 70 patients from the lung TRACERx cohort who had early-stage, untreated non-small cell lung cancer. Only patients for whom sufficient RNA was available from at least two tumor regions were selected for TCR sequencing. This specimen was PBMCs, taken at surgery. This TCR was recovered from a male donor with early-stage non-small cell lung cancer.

The DNA sequence is given as TGCAGCGTTTATGGGTGGGACGGCTACACCTTC. The translation is CSVYGWDGYTF. The chain employs TRBV29-1 and TRBJ1-2, and TRBD1 may be the D gene, going by 5 matching bases. V is clipped by 5 bases and J by 8 bases, and the sequence between their germline boundaries is 12 bases long. As encoded in the germline V gene, CDR1 is SQVTM while CDR2 is ANQGSEA. The cysteine opens and the phenylalanine closes a CDR3 of 11 amino acids. Of the read, only the CDR3 DNA is kept; its 33 bases are in frame from base 1.